These 30 T cell receptor beta chains came from one sample sequenced in a study of shared clonotypes between healthy human individuals. This table comes from immunoSEQ multiplex PCR, and its TCRdb copy is limited to in-frame clones, with some not included. This table has 2 million to 2.5 million clones, less than 95% appearing once. Material for sequencing was naive CD4+ T cells from PBMCs. The subset denotes: CD45RA+ positively selected. These receptor sequences come from a young man in good health. Some clones in this sample may be carry-over from other donors' samples.

This clone was seen a handful of times. The chain recombines TRBV29-1 with TRBJ1-5, with TRBD1 identical over 7 bases. Trimming at V came to 6 bases and at J to 7 bases, leaving 15 bases not matched to a gene. CDR3 length: 15 amino acids. CDR1 SQVTM and CDR2 ANQGSEA come from the germline V gene. The CDR3 sequence is CSVQQNTGDEQPQHF. The CDR3, as DNA: TGCAGCGTGCAACAAAACACAGGGGACGAGCAGCCCCAGCATTTT.

CDR3 coding DNA: TGTGCCAGTGGTTCCTACTACTCCTACGAGCAGTACTTC. Residues: CASGSYYSYEQYF. The rearrangement links TRBV19 to TRBJ2-7; D is unresolved. V shed 8 bases and J shed 0 bases, with 11 bases lying between them. The CDR3 is made up of 13 amino acids. Germline loops: CDR1 LNHDA, CDR2 SQIVND (reference sequence).

The chain is built from TRBV5-1 and TRBJ1-3; D is unclear. This CDR3 contains 16 residues. Trimming took 0 bases from V and 0 from J, leaving 10 bases between them. Germline V gene sequence: CDR1 SGHRS, CDR2 YFSETQ. In nucleotides, the CDR3 is TGCGCCAGCAGCTTGGTAGGGCAAAGCTCTGGAAACACCATATATTTT. Its protein is CASSLVGQSSGNTIYF.

This chain uses TRBV5-1 with TRBJ2-3; TRBD2 is a possible D gene (5 bases). The germline CDR1 and CDR2 sequences are SGHRS and YFSETQ. The length of the CDR3 is 17 residues. Trimming pared 0 bases from V and 0 bases from J, leaving 14 bases between. The CDR3 here is CASSLVAGRASTDTQYF. CDR3 nucleotides: TGCGCCAGCAGCTTGGTTGCGGGCCGTGCTAGCACAGATACGCAGTATTTT. Full variable domain (outside the CDR3, taken from reference TRBV5-1 and TRBJ2-3): KAGVTQTPRYLIKTRGQQVTLSCSPISGHRSVSWYQQTPGQGLQFLFEYFSETQRNKGNFPGRFSGRQFSNSRSEMNVSTLELGDSALYLCASSLVAGRASTDTQYFGPGTRLTVL.

V and J are TRBV30 and TRBJ2-3; D may be TRBD1 or TRBD2 (5 bases each). Per germline, CDR1 GTSNPN and CDR2 SVGIG (reference sequence). This CDR3 spans 15 amino acids. Trimming stripped 0 bases from V and 3 bases from J, with 13 bases between. DNA of the CDR3: TGTGCCTGGAGTGTACGAGGGGCATCGACAGATACGCAGTATTTT. This gives the protein CAWSVRGASTDTQYF. Variable domain in full (rest from reference TRBV30 and TRBJ2-3): SQTIHQWPATLVQPVGSPLSLECTVEGTSNPNLYWYRQAAGRGLQLLFYSVGIGQISSEVPQNLSASRPQDRQFILSSKKLLLSDSGFYLCAWSVRGASTDTQYFGPGTRLTVL.

The table lists this clone with a few counts. The V and J genes are TRBV6-5 and TRBJ1-1, with D possibly TRBD1 on 6 matching bases. The CDR3 contains 14 residues. The germline CDR1 and CDR2 sequences are MNHEY and SVGAGI. The V and J ends lost 6 bases and 5 bases respectively, with 16 bases between them. The CDR3 bases are TGTGCCAGCAGACCCACAGGGAAAGAAACTGAAGCTTTCTTT. This encodes CASRPTGKETEAFF.

The chain recombines TRBV5-1 with TRBJ2-7; 7 bases are shared with TRBD1. Germline V gives CDR1 SGHRS, CDR2 YFSETQ. With V trimmed by 4 bases and J by 3 bases, 4 bases remained unmatched. The CDR3 runs 13 residues. The CDR3 here is CASSVRQGYEQYF. The CDR3 nucleotides are TGCGCCAGCAGCGTACGACAGGGCTACGAGCAGTACTTC.

J is TRBJ2-1 and V is TRBV6-6, with D perhaps TRBD1 (7 bases). V dropped 0 bases and J dropped 16 bases, with 19 bases sitting between them. Germline CDR1 MNHNY, CDR2 SVGAGI (reference sequence). The CDR3 length is 14 residues. The CDR3, as DNA: TGTGCCAGCAGTTACTCAGGAGGGGGCGAGGGTAATTTCTTC. The encoded protein is CASSYSGGGEGNFF.

Concerning this clone: The same CDR3 is also encoded by other DNA sequences in this sample. This chain links TRBV7-9 with TRBJ1-1; weak D call: TRBD1 (6 bases). This CDR3 is 15 amino acids long. The germline gives CDR1 SEHNR, CDR2 FQNEAQ (reference sequence). V lost 4 bases and J 2 bases, leaving 14 bases between the germline ends. CDR3 sequence reads: CASSSWDTRNTEAFF. The CDR3, as DNA: TGTGCCAGCAGCTCTTGGGACACGCGAAACACTGAAGCTTTCTTT.

V is TRBV5-1 and J is TRBJ2-1; 9 nucleotides match TRBD2. The ends lost 4 bases at V and 2 bases at J; junction bases unmatched: 7. The CDR3 loop spans 16 amino acids. Germline V gene lookup returns CDR1 SGHRS and CDR2 YFSETQ. CDR3 protein: CASSVSAGGTYNEQFF. CDR3 nucleotide sequence: TGCGCCAGCAGCGTATCAGCGGGAGGTACCTACAATGAGCAGTTCTTC.

Worth noting for this clone: The sample contains more than one DNA sequence encoding this CDR3. The chain joins TRBV20-1 to TRBJ2-5; no reliable D call. The V and J ends lost 3 bases and 4 bases respectively, with 6 bases between them. The CDR3 length is 11 residues. Germline values: CDR1 DFQATT, CDR2 SNEGSKA (reference sequence). CDR3 loop: CSARGPETQYF. The DNA of the CDR3 is TGCAGTGCTAGGGGCCCAGAGACCCAGTACTTC.

V usage is TRBV27 and J usage is TRBJ1-5, with a possible D match to TRBD1 (6 bases). Germline CDR1 MNHEY, CDR2 SMNVEV (reference sequence). The V and J ends lost 6 bases and 7 bases respectively, with 13 bases between them. This CDR3 is 13 amino acids long. The CDR3 here is CASSSDRYQPQHF. Here the CDR3 DNA reads TGTGCCAGCAGCTCGGACAGATACCAGCCCCAGCATTTT.

Worth noting for this clone: Other DNA sequences in the same sample also yield this CDR3. This sequence joins TRBV7-2 and TRBJ2-7; D not certain. Germline V gene sequence: CDR1 SGHTA, CDR2 FQGNSA. There are 11 residues in the CDR3. The V and J ends lost 5 bases and 3 bases respectively, with 5 bases between them. CDR3 DNA sequence: TGTGCCAGCAGCGGGCGCTACGAGCAGTACTTC. Its protein product is CASSGRYEQYF.

V gene TRBV6-1 combines with J gene TRBJ2-3, with TRBD1 as a possible D gene (6 bases). Looked up from germline, CDR1 is MNHNS and CDR2 is SASEGT. V gave up 7 bases and J gave up 6 bases, with 20 bases separating them. The CDR3 covers 15 residues. CDR3 amino acids: CASTRGQGFFDTQYF. CDR3 nucleotides: TGTGCCAGCACGAGGGGTCAGGGGTTCTTCGATACGCAGTATTTT.

In regard to this clone: Other DNA sequences in the sample encode the same CDR3. The chain carries TRBV5-1 and TRBJ2-2, with D perhaps TRBD2 (7 bases). From germline, CDR1 is SGHRS and CDR2 YFSETQ. This CDR3 spans 15 amino acids. Trimming left V 2 bases short and J 5 bases short, with 13 bases between. DNA for the CDR3: TGCGCCAGCAGCTTCGGGGGGCCGGGGACCGGGGAGCTGTTTTTT. It translates to CASSFGGPGTGELFF.

The CDR3 sequence: CASSFTQNTGELFF. As DNA, the CDR3 is TGCGCCAGCAGCTTCACGCAGAACACCGGGGAGCTGTTTTTT. This chain uses TRBV5-1 with TRBJ2-2; unclear D gene. The germline V gene encodes CDR1 SGHRS and CDR2 YFSETQ. The V gene lost 2 bases and the J gene lost 1 base, with 6 bases spanning the gap. The CDR3 totals 14 residues.

The chain carries TRBV16 and TRBJ1-1, with unresolved D. The germline V gene has CDR1 KGHSY and CDR2 FQNENV. V was trimmed by 2 bases and J by 7 bases, leaving 14 bases between them. CDR3 length equals 14 residues. CDR3 coding DNA: TGTGCCAGCAGCCAACCCGGCCCCGGGAGTGAAGCTTTCTTT. Residues: CASSQPGPGSEAFF.

The rearrangement uses TRBV21-1 and TRBJ2-1. TRBV21-1 constitutes a pseudogene. The CDR3 has 14 residues. CDR3 DNA: TGTGCCAGCAGCACAAATGGCTCCTACAATGAGCAGTTCTTC. The encoded protein is CASSTNGSYNEQFF.

The V and J genes are TRBV28 and TRBJ1-3, with D possibly matching TRBD1 (5 bases). The germline V gene encodes CDR1 MDHEN and CDR2 SYDVKM. V was clipped by 7 bases and J by 4 bases, with 20 bases between them. This CDR3 region has 16 residues. The CDR3 region has the DNA TGTGCCAGCATGGGTGGTCGGGCAGGGTGGGGAAACACCATATATTTT. Its translation: CASMGGRAGWGNTIYF.

This sequence joins TRBV9 and TRBJ2-5; D is ambiguous. This CDR3 has 13 amino acids. CDR1 and CDR2 from the germline V gene are SGDLS and YYNGEE. Trimming took off 2 bases at V and 5 bases at J, with 10 bases between the two ends. CDR3 residues: CASSVQMGETQYF. CDR3 bases: TGTGCCAGCAGCGTTCAAATGGGGGAGACCCAGTACTTC.

V usage is TRBV18 and J usage is TRBJ2-1; 7 positions agree with TRBD2. Germline CDR1 KGHSH, CDR2 LQKENI. Germline trimming cut 0 bases from V and 4 bases from J; bases unmatched to any gene: 6. The CDR3 totals 16 residues. The CDR3 DNA is TGTGCCAGCTCACCACCCGCTAGCGGACTATACAATGAGCAGTTCTTC. Translating it yields CASSPPASGLYNEQFF.

The chain employs TRBV9 and TRBJ2-1, with 7 bases identical to TRBD2. The CDR3 totals 14 residues. Looked up from germline, CDR1 is SGDLS and CDR2 is YYNGEE. V lost 0 bases and J lost 9; bases outside the gene matches: 6. The CDR3, as DNA: TGTGCCAGCAGCGTAGCGGGAGGATTCGTTGAGCAGTTCTTC. Translating gives CASSVAGGFVEQFF.

V is TRBV30 and J is TRBJ1-5, with TRBD1 identical over 8 bases. Unmatched junction bases numbered 17, after V lost 2 bases and J lost 2 bases. The CDR3 spans 19 residues. Germline V gives CDR1 GTSNPN, CDR2 SVGIG (reference sequence). The CDR3 here is CAWSPLRTGQGGGNQPQHF. The CDR3, as DNA: TGTGCCTGGAGTCCCCTTCGGACAGGGCAAGGTGGGGGCAATCAGCCCCAGCATTTT. Full variable domain (remainder filled in from reference TRBV30 and TRBJ1-5): SQTIHQWPATLVQPVGSPLSLECTVEGTSNPNLYWYRQAAGRGLQLLFYSVGIGQISSEVPQNLSASRPQDRQFILSSKKLLLSDSGFYLCAWSPLRTGQGGGNQPQHFGDGTRLSIL.

This rearrangement joins TRBV6-1 to TRBJ2-2; D perhaps matches TRBD1 (6 bases). Trimming removed 6 bases from V and 11 bases from J, with 13 bases in between. From germline, CDR1 is MNHNS and CDR2 SASEGT. There are 12 residues in the CDR3. DNA for the CDR3: TGTGCCAGCAGCCTCCTACAGGGAGAGCTGTTTTTT. Translation gives CASSLLQGELFF.

This chain uses TRBV18 with TRBJ1-1; D not resolved. Trimming stripped 2 bases from V and 10 bases from J, with 11 bases between. The CDR3 has 12 amino acids. In germline, CDR1 is KGHSH, CDR2 LQKENI. CDR3 loop: CASSPGQIGAFF. CDR3 DNA sequence: TGTGCCAGCTCACCAGGTCAGATCGGAGCTTTCTTT.

CDR3 residues: CASKGPQLGRTGELFF. CDR3 coding DNA: TGTGCCAGCAAGGGGCCCCAATTGGGGAGGACCGGGGAGCTGTTTTTT. The chain couples TRBV2 to TRBJ2-2; possibly TRBD2 for D (6 bases). Trimming stripped 7 bases from V and 5 bases from J, with 20 bases between. Per the germline V gene, CDR1 is SNHLY and CDR2 is FYNNEI. The CDR3 covers 16 residues.

This chain connects TRBV18 to TRBJ2-7; the D is unclear. CDR1 is KGHSH and CDR2 is LQKENI in the germline V gene. The V and J ends lost 5 bases and 4 bases respectively, with 15 bases between them. CDR3 size: 14 residues. The CDR3 reads CASSTGRRMYEQYF. Written as DNA, the CDR3 is TGTGCCAGCTCAACGGGTCGCCGGATGTACGAGCAGTACTTC.

V is TRBV27 and J is TRBJ1-1; TRBD1 matches 8 bases. This CDR3 has 13 residues. Germline lookup yields CDR1 MNHEY and CDR2 SMNVEV (reference sequence). The junction had 4 bases not matched to a gene; V was cut back by 0 bases and J by 10 bases. This chain's CDR3 is CASSLSTGVVAFF. CDR3 nucleotides: TGTGCCAGCAGTTTATCGACAGGGGTGGTAGCTTTCTTT.

V usage is TRBV2 and J usage is TRBJ2-1; TRBD2 matches 11 bases. V lost 10 bases, J lost 3 bases, and 2 bases stayed unmatched. CDR3 length: 13 residues. Germline V CDR1 and CDR2: SNHLY, FYNNEI. The CDR3 DNA is TGTGCCACCGGGACTAGCGGCTACAATGAGCAGTTCTTC. Protein product: CATGTSGYNEQFF.

The chain recombines TRBV12-5 with TRBJ1-1; D ambiguous. The V end lost 3 bases, the J end lost 0 bases, and 8 bases lay between the germline ends. Germline V gene sequence: CDR1 LGHNT, CDR2 FRNRAP. The CDR3 is made up of 14 amino acids. This CDR3 reads CASGFDGLNTEAFF. The CDR3 DNA follows: TGTGCTAGTGGTTTTGACGGCTTGAACACTGAAGCTTTCTTT.